These 19 T cell receptor beta chains were all obtained from the same sample, sequenced in a study of identical twins. TCRdb reanalysed the 5' RACE reads using MiXCR and keeps one entry per CDR3 protein. The sample consists of 500,000 to 700,000 distinct CDR3 sequences, under 8.5% of them appearing once. This sample also appeared in a second study, on yellow fever vaccine responses in identical twins.

What was sequenced was PBMCs. These receptors originate from a woman under 30 in good health.

This clonotype was detected only a few times. The gene calls are TRBV7-2 and TRBJ2-1; 9 positions match TRBD2. The CDR3 is made up of 16 amino acids. Trimming at V came to 1 base and at J to 5 bases, leaving 6 bases not matched to a gene. Looked up from germline, CDR1 is SGHTA and CDR2 is FQGNSA. The CDR3 loop reads CASSLGGTSYHNEQFF. In DNA form, the CDR3 reads TGTGCCAGCAGCTTAGGAGGGACTAGCTACCACAATGAGCAGTTCTTC.

This clonotype was counted a few times. This chain joins TRBV29-1 and TRBJ2-3, with unresolved D. The germline V and J ends were trimmed by 0 bases and 6 bases, with 19 bases remaining between them. Per the germline V gene, CDR1 is SQVTM and CDR2 is ANQGSEA. CDR3 length equals 16 residues. This CDR3 is CSVEEIPDGGDDTQYF. The DNA for the CDR3 is TGCAGCGTTGAAGAGATCCCGGACGGCGGTGATGATACGCAGTATTTT.

This clonotype came up many times. The chain links TRBV11-2 to TRBJ1-1, with D possibly TRBD1 on 6 matching bases. The CDR3 sequence is 14 residues long. Trimming removed 5 bases at V and 3 bases at J, with 13 bases between. The V gene's germline CDR1 is SGHAT and CDR2 FQNNGV. The CDR3 sequence is CASSGDTGYTEAFF. In DNA, the CDR3 is TGTGCCAGCAGCGGGGACACCGGATACACTGAAGCTTTCTTT.

This clonotype was detected once. This chain joins TRBV7-9 and TRBJ1-1; no definite D call. The CDR3 loop spans 13 amino acids. CDR1 is SEHNR and CDR2 is FQNEAQ in the germline V gene (reference sequence). Trimming removed 5 bases at V and 5 bases at J, with 12 bases between. CDR3 in amino acids: CASSPSSKTEAFF. The CDR3 DNA follows: TGTGCCAGCAGCCCAAGCAGCAAGACTGAAGCTTTCTTT.

This clonotype was counted only a few times. The J gene is TRBJ2-3, the V gene TRBV5-1; TRBD2 matches 10 bases. The germline CDR1 and CDR2 sequences are SGHRS and YFSETQ. The ends lost 0 bases at V and 1 base at J; junction bases unmatched: 2. CDR3 length: 16 amino acids. The CDR3, as DNA: TGCGCCAGCAGCTTGGGTAGCGGGGGGCGCACAGATACGCAGTATTTT. As protein: CASSLGSGGRTDTQYF.

This clonotype was counted a few times. The V and J genes are TRBV12-3 or TRBV12-4 and TRBJ2-3, with D possibly TRBD2 on 5 matching bases. This CDR3 is built from 18 residues. V was clipped by 4 bases and J by 3 bases, with 23 bases between them. The CDR3 region is CASSSLRKAEDATDTQYF. DNA for the CDR3: TGTGCCAGCAGTTCTCTTAGGAAGGCGGAGGACGCAACAGATACGCAGTATTTT.

Many counts were recorded for this clonotype. The chain couples TRBV5-6 to TRBJ2-7; D is uncertain. With 1 base removed from V and 3 bases from J, the gap between germline ends came to 2 bases. CDR1 is SGHDT and CDR2 is YYEEEE in the germline V gene. This CDR3 spans 11 amino acids. This CDR3 reads CASSLFYEQYF. CDR3 in DNA: TGTGCCAGCAGCTTGTTCTACGAGCAGTACTTC.

The sample holds a few counts of this clonotype. The V call is TRBV4-1, the J call TRBJ2-7, with TRBD1 matching over 10 bases. The CDR3 runs to 15 residues. CDR1 and CDR2 (germline): MGHRA, YSYEKL. V shed 2 bases, J shed 7 bases, and the junction held 8 bases outside the gene matches. The CDR3 loop reads CASSQTGTGAGEQYV. CDR3 DNA: TGCGCCAGCAGCCAAACCGGGACAGGGGCGGGGGAGCAGTACGTC.

The rearrangement links TRBV4-2 to TRBJ1-1, with a possible D match to TRBD1 (6 bases). Trimming pared 0 bases from V and 4 bases from J, leaving 15 bases between. The CDR3 extends over 16 amino acids. CDR1 and CDR2 from the germline V gene are LGHNA and YNFKEQ. The CDR3 nucleotides read TGTGCCAGCAGCCAAGAAAGGAACGCGGGGGCCACTGAAGCTTTCTTT. This encodes CASSQERNAGATEAFF.

The chain is built from TRBV7-9 and TRBJ1-1; 7 nucleotides align to TRBD1. The CDR3 sequence is 14 residues long. The germline gives CDR1 SEHNR, CDR2 FQNEAQ (reference sequence). With 3 bases clipped from V and 3 bases from J, the junction kept 4 bases outside the gene matches. CDR3: CASSFDREDTEAFF. CDR3 DNA: TGTGCCAGCAGCTTCGACAGGGAGGACACTGAAGCTTTCTTT.

This clonotype has only a few counts. The CDR3: CASRGPGTTYTQYF. The CDR3 DNA follows: TGTGCCAGCAGGGGACCCGGGACTACCTATACGCAGTATTTT. The chain employs TRBV25-1 and TRBJ2-3; TRBD2 matches at 7 bases. V lost 6 bases, J lost 7 bases, and 10 bases stayed unmatched. This CDR3 comprises 14 residues. CDR1 and CDR2 from the germline V gene are MGHDK and SYGVNS.

In this sample, this clonotype turned up a few times. The chain couples TRBV7-9 to TRBJ2-1; D uncertain. Germline V gene lookup returns CDR1 SEHNR and CDR2 FQNEAQ (reference sequence). The CDR3 totals 12 residues. V gave up 5 bases and J gave up 5 bases, with 7 bases separating them. CDR3 nucleotide sequence: TGTGCCAGCAGCCCTCAGAACAATGAGCAGTTCTTC. Protein product: CASSPQNNEQFF.

This clonotype was counted between two and nine times. The J gene is TRBJ2-2, the V gene TRBV27; 9 nucleotides match TRBD1. There are 14 residues in the CDR3. The germline CDR1 and CDR2 sequences are MNHEY and SMNVEV (reference sequence). V shed 6 bases and J 4 bases; nucleotides not matched to a gene: 3. The CDR3 DNA reads as TGTGCCAGCAGCCGGACAGGGGCCACCGGGGAGCTGTTTTTT. It specifies CASSRTGATGELFF.

This clonotype has more than one count but fewer than ten. The CDR3 region is CASSSIARTYTDTQYF. In DNA, the CDR3 is TGTGCCAGCAGTTCAATTGCCCGGACCTACACAGATACGCAGTATTTT. The J gene is TRBJ2-3, the V gene TRBV12-3 or TRBV12-4; D is unresolved. V lost 4 bases and J lost 2, with 16 bases in between. The CDR3 contains 16 residues.

This sequence joins TRBV20-1 and TRBJ2-3; tentative D call: TRBD1 (5 bases). This CDR3 is built from 14 residues. CDR1 is DFQATT and CDR2 is SNEGSKA in the germline V gene (reference sequence). V dropped 3 bases and J dropped 6 bases, with 16 bases sitting between them. In DNA form, the CDR3 reads TGCAGTGCTAGTGAATTAAGGGGATCGGATACGCAGTATTTT. As protein: CSASELRGSDTQYF.

This clonotype occurred many times. V gene TRBV5-1 combines with J gene TRBJ2-2, with 7 nucleotides matching TRBD1. Germline lookup yields CDR1 SGHRS and CDR2 YFSETQ. The CDR3 runs 15 residues. Trimming removed 4 bases from V and 0 bases from J; junction bases left unmatched: 3. The DNA for the CDR3 is TGCGCCAGCAGCCCCGGGACAGCGAACACCGGGGAGCTGTTTTTT. Translation gives CASSPGTANTGELFF.

This clonotype was seen more than once but under ten times. The genes are TRBV18 and TRBJ1-1, with TRBD1 as a possible D gene (6 bases). V was clipped by 2 bases and J by 6 bases, with 10 bases between them. The CDR3 has 13 residues. CDR1 and CDR2 (germline): KGHSH, LQKENI. DNA of the CDR3: TGTGCCAGCTCACCAGAGGGGGTGGCTGAAGCTTTCTTT. Its translation is CASSPEGVAEAFF.

This clonotype was seen only a few times. The chain recombines TRBV20-1 with TRBJ2-7; D is possibly TRBD2 (6 bases). The CDR3 is 14 amino acids. The V gene lost 1 base and the J gene lost 3 bases, with 13 bases spanning the gap. The germline gives CDR1 DFQATT, CDR2 SNEGSKA (reference sequence). CDR3 sequence reads: CSARGGTANYEQYF. The CDR3, as DNA: TGCAGTGCTAGAGGAGGGACTGCAAACTACGAGCAGTACTTC.

This clonotype was counted a few times. The rearrangement joins TRBV7-9 to TRBJ2-1, with 11 bases that match TRBD1. Germline V CDR1 and CDR2: SEHNR, FQNEAQ (reference sequence). The CDR3 is 16 residues long. V lost 3 bases, J lost 6 bases, and 7 bases stayed unmatched. CDR3 residues: CASSFQGQGVLNEQFF. In DNA, the CDR3 is TGTGCCAGCAGCTTCCAGGGACAGGGGGTGCTCAATGAGCAGTTCTTC.